Shown below are 27 T cell receptor beta chains from a single sample sequenced in a study of OX40 agonist ivuxolimab in advanced cancers. The table came from immunoSEQ multiplex PCR; TCRdb's copy has only in-frame clones and leaves some out. The sample contains around 76,000 clones, about nine tenths of which appear only once. This sample comprised CD4+ or CD8+ T cells sorted from blood, obtained in a trial of the OX40 agonist ivuxolimab. These receptors were obtained from an adult with an advanced solid tumor such as melanoma, head and neck, liver or kidney cancer.

The J gene is TRBJ1-4, the V gene TRBV30; D perhaps matches TRBD1 (6 bases). V gave up 0 bases and J gave up 7 bases, with 15 bases separating them. The length of the CDR3 is 15 residues. The germline gives CDR1 GTSNPN, CDR2 SVGIG (reference sequence). CDR3 DNA: TGTGCCTGGAGTGTCGGAACAGGGAAGACTGAAAAACTGTTTTTT. Protein sequence: CAWSVGTGKTEKLFF.

The rearrangement uses TRBV5-1 and TRBJ1-4; D is unclear. The CDR3 sequence is 15 residues long. Germline V CDR1 and CDR2: SGHRS, YFSETQ. V lost 0 bases, J lost 1 base, and 7 bases lay in between. This chain's CDR3 is CASSLAVGTNEKLFF. The DNA for the CDR3 is TGCGCCAGCAGCTTGGCCGTGGGAACTAATGAAAAACTGTTTTTT.

The chain combines TRBV5-6 with TRBJ2-7; the match to TRBD1 covers 7 bases. There are 13 residues in the CDR3. Germline V lookup: CDR1 SGHDT, CDR2 YYEEEE. The V segment lost 4 bases and the J segment 5 bases; nucleotides outside the gene matches: 6. The CDR3 reads CASSPTGRDEQYF. The CDR3 nucleotides are TGTGCCAGCAGCCCGACAGGGCGGGACGAGCAGTACTTC. Full variable domain (rest looked up from reference TRBV5-6 and TRBJ2-7): DAGVTQSPTHLIKTRGQQVTLRCSPKSGHDTVSWYQQALGQGPQFIFQYYEEEERQRGNFPDRFSGHQFPNYSSELNVNALLLGDSALYLCASSPTGRDEQYFGPGTRLTVT.

The chain carries TRBV6-1 and TRBJ1-1, with D uncertain. The V gene's germline CDR1 is MNHNS and CDR2 SASEGT. The CDR3 consists of 12 residues. Trimming took off 5 bases at V and 6 bases at J, with 10 bases between the two ends. The CDR3 DNA is TGTGCCAGCAGTTGGCCCAGAGCTGAAGCTTTCTTT. Amino acid sequence: CASSWPRAEAFF.

The V call is TRBV14, the J call TRBJ1-6, with D possibly matching TRBD1 (6 bases). V lost 1 base to trimming and J lost 10 bases, with 11 bases between them. This CDR3 comprises 14 residues. Germline CDR1 is SGHDN and CDR2 is FVKESK. CDR3 DNA sequence: TGTGCCAGCAGCCAAGGACAGGTCAGGTCACCCCTCCACTTT. Its translation is CASSQGQVRSPLHF.

The gene calls are TRBV7-8 and TRBJ2-1; 9 bases agree with TRBD2. Per the germline V gene, CDR1 is SGHVS and CDR2 is FQNEAQ. V was pared by 4 bases and J by 0 bases, with 4 bases of the junction left unmatched. The CDR3 runs 16 residues. CDR3 sequence: CASSSLSGGSYNEQFF. Written as DNA, the CDR3 is TGTGCCAGCAGCTCCCTTAGCGGGGGCTCCTACAATGAGCAGTTCTTC.

The chain is built from TRBV4-1 and TRBJ2-5; the D gene is possibly TRBD2 (6 bases). The CDR3 length is 16 residues. The V gene lost 4 bases and the J gene lost 5 bases, with 20 bases spanning the gap. Looked up from germline, CDR1 is MGHRA and CDR2 is YSYEKL. The chain's CDR3 is CASSPIFGSPRETQYF. CDR3 DNA: TGCGCCAGCAGCCCTATTTTCGGGAGCCCTCGGGAGACCCAGTACTTC.

The chain combines TRBV7-3 with TRBJ2-6; tentative D call: TRBD1 (5 bases). V gave up 5 bases and J gave up 0 bases, with 11 bases separating them. The CDR3 spans 16 residues. The germline V gene encodes CDR1 SGHTA and CDR2 FQGTGA. DNA of the CDR3: TGTGCCAGCAGCCGAGAAGGGGCCTCTGGGGCCAACGTCCTGACTTTC. This codes for CASSREGASGANVLTF.

This clone is a singleton in its sample. The chain joins TRBV14 to TRBJ2-7; 9 bases are a match to TRBD2. Losses at the gene ends were 0 bases for V and 3 bases for J; bases not matched to a gene: 9. This CDR3 region has 17 residues. Germline CDR1 and CDR2: SGHDN and FVKESK. CDR3 in DNA: TGTGCCAGCAGCCAAGACCCCCCGTCGCGGGGGGGCTACGAGCAGTACTTC. Protein: CASSQDPPSRGGYEQYF.

The CDR3 protein is CAWRVPAAGNIQYF. The CDR3 DNA reads as TGTGCCTGGAGGGTCCCAGCGGCTGGGAACATTCAGTACTTC. This chain links TRBV30 with TRBJ2-4; tentative D call: TRBD2 (5 bases). CDR3 length: 14 amino acids. Germline V CDR1 and CDR2: GTSNPN, SVGIG (reference sequence). The V end lost 3 bases, the J end lost 7 bases, and 16 bases lay between the germline ends.

This rearrangement joins TRBV11-2 to TRBJ1-5; no clear D. In germline, CDR1 is SGHAT, CDR2 FQNNGV. V lost 3 bases, J lost 1 base, and 4 bases lay in between. The CDR3 has 13 residues. Here the CDR3 DNA reads TGTGCCAGCAGCTTCACCAGCAATCAGCCCCAGCATTTT. Its translation: CASSFTSNQPQHF.

The CDR3 coding sequence is TGTGCCAGCAGTTTAAAGTTTCGGGGGAAACTGTTTTTT. Translated, it gives CASSLKFRGKLFF. The V call is TRBV6-5, the J call TRBJ1-4; D is perhaps TRBD1 (5 bases). Between the trimmed V and J ends, which lost 4 bases and 11 bases, there was a span of 14 bases. The germline V gene encodes CDR1 MNHEY and CDR2 SVGAGI. This CDR3 has 13 amino acids.

In DNA form, the CDR3 reads TGTGCCATCAGGAGACAGGAGGGCACTGAAGCTTTCTTT. Residues: CAIRRQEGTEAFF. The V and J genes are TRBV10-3 and TRBJ1-1, with TRBD1 as a possible D gene (6 bases). The V gene's germline CDR1 is ENHRY and CDR2 SYGVKD. This CDR3 is 13 amino acids long. The germline V and J ends were trimmed by 6 bases and 4 bases, with 12 bases remaining between them.

The rearrangement joins TRBV7-5 to TRBJ1-6. TRBV7-5 is recorded as a pseudogene. The CDR3 length is 16 residues. The CDR3: CVRGPPAKERTVPLHF. CDR3 DNA sequence: TGTGTCAGAGGACCACCAGCCAAAGAGAGGACTGTTCCCCTCCACTTT.

The V gene is TRBV7-2, the J gene TRBJ1-6; 7 bases are shared with TRBD1. The germline CDR1 and CDR2 sequences are SGHTA and FQGNSA. The CDR3 contains 15 residues. Unmatched junction bases numbered 4, after V lost 1 base and J lost 7 bases. The CDR3 DNA reads TGTGCCAGCAGCTTAGAGGGGGCGCAGAATTCACCCCTCCACTTT. Protein sequence: CASSLEGAQNSPLHF.

The V and J genes are TRBV15 and TRBJ2-7, with D hard to call. Trimming took 0 bases from V and 3 from J, leaving 15 bases between them. The CDR3 contains 16 residues. The germline V gene has CDR1 LNHNV and CDR2 YYDKDF (reference sequence). The CDR3 loop reads CATSRDLADPNYEQYF. The CDR3 DNA follows: TGTGCCACCAGCAGAGATTTGGCCGACCCTAACTACGAGCAGTACTTC.

The CDR3 spells CASSPETAGNTIYF. CDR3 in DNA: TGTGCCAGTAGTCCGGAGACCGCAGGAAACACCATATATTTT. The chain joins TRBV19 to TRBJ1-3; D uncertain. With 5 bases removed from V and 4 bases from J, the gap between germline ends came to 12 bases. Germline CDR1 is LNHDA and CDR2 is SQIVND (reference sequence). There are 14 residues in the CDR3.

The chain links TRBV7-9 to TRBJ1-5; D call uncertain. Germline V gives CDR1 SEHNR, CDR2 FQNEAQ (reference sequence). Deletions cut 1 base from V and 3 bases from J, with 7 bases between. The CDR3 loop spans 14 amino acids. CDR3 protein: CASSLVGFNQPQHF. In nucleotides, the CDR3 is TGTGCCAGCAGCTTAGTCGGTTTCAATCAGCCCCAGCATTTT.

This clone was picked up a small number of times. The chain links TRBV6-5 to TRBJ1-5; D remains ambiguous. Germline V gives CDR1 MNHEY, CDR2 SVGAGI. This CDR3 has 13 residues. V lost 6 bases, J lost 3 bases, and 9 bases lay in between. CDR3 bases: TGTGCCAGCAGCCTGACTATCAATCAGCCCCAGCATTTT. This translates into CASSLTINQPQHF.

V and J are TRBV5-1 and TRBJ2-7; TRBD2 aligns across 12 bases. The trim removed 3 bases at V and 2 bases at J, leaving 6 bases unmatched. In germline, CDR1 is SGHRS, CDR2 YFSETQ. The CDR3 is 16 residues long. CDR3: CASSSRTSGVAYEQYF. Here the CDR3 DNA reads TGCGCCAGCAGCTCAAGGACTAGCGGGGTGGCCTACGAGCAGTACTTC.

The V gene is TRBV28, the J gene TRBJ2-6; no clear D gene. The V end was cut by 8 bases, the J end by 4 bases, with 15 bases between. This CDR3 has 15 residues. Germline lookup yields CDR1 MDHEN and CDR2 SYDVKM. In DNA, the CDR3 is TGTGCCAGCGGTCCCGTTTCCCCAGGGGCCAACGTCCTGACTTTC. This encodes CASGPVSPGANVLTF.

This clone was seen once. The chain employs TRBV5-8 and TRBJ2-7, with no clear D. The CDR3 consists of 12 residues. Germline V gene data show CDR1 as SGHTS and CDR2 as YDEGEE. V was cut by 0 bases and J by 10 bases, with 11 bases left in between. CDR3 protein: CASSLEGVYQYF. The CDR3 DNA reads TGTGCCAGCAGCTTGGAGGGTGTTTATCAGTACTTC.

The chain recombines TRBV4-1 with TRBJ2-7; perhaps TRBD1 as D (6 bases). CDR1 and CDR2 (germline): MGHRA, YSYEKL. The CDR3 runs 16 residues. Trimming took off 0 bases at V and 6 bases at J, with 18 bases between the two ends. In DNA, the CDR3 is TGCGCCAGCAGCCAAGATACAGGGCGGGCGGACGTCGAGCAGTACTTC. This translates into CASSQDTGRADVEQYF.

V and J are TRBV18 and TRBJ1-4; no firm D call. Per germline, CDR1 KGHSH and CDR2 LQKENI. The length of the CDR3 is 15 residues. V gave up 2 bases and J gave up 0 bases, with 7 bases separating them. CDR3 sequence: CASSPGRATNEKLFF. DNA of the CDR3: TGTGCCAGCTCACCAGGGCGTGCAACTAATGAAAAACTGTTTTTT.

The chain recombines TRBV14 with TRBJ1-2, with D unresolved. With 3 bases removed from V and 4 bases from J, the gap between germline ends came to 9 bases. The germline V gene encodes CDR1 SGHDN and CDR2 FVKESK. This CDR3 contains 13 residues. The CDR3 DNA follows: TGTGCCAGCAGCCACGTGTATACCTATGGCTACACCTTC. Residues: CASSHVYTYGYTF. Supplemented by reference TRBV14 and TRBJ1-2, the full variable domain reads EAGVTQFPSHSVIEKGQTVTLRCDPISGHDNLYWYRRVMGKEIKFLLHFVKESKQDESGMPNNRFLAERTGGTYSTLKVQPAELEDSGVYFCASSHVYTYGYTFGSGTRLTVV.

Concerning this clone itself: At one end the junction does not follow the germline gene, possibly because of a read error. This chain connects TRBV5-1 to TRBJ2-4; possibly TRBD2 for D (6 bases). The CDR3 extends over 12 amino acids. Germline V lookup: CDR1 SGHRS, CDR2 YFSETQ. CDR3 sequence reads: CASSSTGDIQYF. The CDR3 DNA reads as TGTGCCAGCAGCTCCACGGGGGACATTCAGTACTTC.

The J gene is TRBJ2-7, the V gene TRBV9, with 9 bases aligning to TRBD2. This CDR3 contains 15 residues. V was pared by 4 bases and J by 6 bases, with 11 bases of the junction left unmatched. Germline values: CDR1 SGDLS, CDR2 YYNGEE. DNA of the CDR3: TGTGCCAGCAGCCTCAGCGGGGGGCAAGGTGGCGAGCAGTACTTC. The encoded protein is CASSLSGGQGGEQYF.